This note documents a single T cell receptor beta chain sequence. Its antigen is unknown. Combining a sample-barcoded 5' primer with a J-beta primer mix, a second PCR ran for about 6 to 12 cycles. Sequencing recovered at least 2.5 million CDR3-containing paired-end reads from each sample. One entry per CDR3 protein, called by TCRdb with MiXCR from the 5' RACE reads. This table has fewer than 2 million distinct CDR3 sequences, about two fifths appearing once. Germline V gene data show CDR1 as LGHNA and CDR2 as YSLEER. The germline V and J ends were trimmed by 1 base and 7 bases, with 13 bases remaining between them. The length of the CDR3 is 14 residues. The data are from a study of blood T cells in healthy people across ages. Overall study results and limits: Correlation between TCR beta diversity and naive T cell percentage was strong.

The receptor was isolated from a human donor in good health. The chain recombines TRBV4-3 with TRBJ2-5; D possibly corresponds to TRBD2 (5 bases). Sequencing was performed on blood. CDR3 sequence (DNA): TGCGCCAGCAGCCAAGTTCGCGCGGCGGGGACCCAGTACTTC. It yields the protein CASSQVRAAGTQYF.